In this sample, the clone carrying this T cell receptor (beta chain) turned up once. The antigen remains undetermined. This record belongs to a study of post-analysis software for immune sequencing data. At the level of the study: The patients showed relapsing-remitting, secondary progressive and progressive-relapsing multiple sclerosis courses.

Broader study findings: Samples from a shared batch, those prepared together, strongly co-clustered by F measure. Patients with multiple sclerosis recorded significantly lower normalized Chao1 diversity than controls, the study found.

Sequencing libraries made from TCR beta cDNA carried unique molecular identifiers. Some 500,000 cDNA molecules were obtained per 1 to 10 million input T cells. TCRdb re-called the PCR reads with MiXCR, one entry per CDR3 protein. The table shows hundreds of thousands of distinct CDR3 sequences, with approximately 53% occurring only once. This clonotype originated in a girl aged 10-17 years with multiple sclerosis. Sequenced input: blood.

CDR3 DNA sequence: TGTGCCAACAAAACCGGGACAGGGGAAGAGACCCAGTACTTC. This sequence encodes CANKTGTGEETQYF. V gene TRBV2 combines with J gene TRBJ2-4; 10 bases are a match to TRBD1. The DNA matches TRBJ2-5 better at its end, which makes the J call doubtful. The CDR3 has 14 residues. In germline, CDR1 is SNHLY, CDR2 FYNNEI.